This T cell receptor beta chain comes out of a study of blood T cells in healthy people across ages (dated by TCRdb to the mid-2010s). Regarding the study in general: In model experiments, template switching captured about one uniquely barcoded TCR beta cDNA molecule for every two T cells. Donors were grouped into four age groups: young (average approximately 16 years), middle-aged (roughly 38), aged (around 62) and long-lived (just over 80). Using deep sequencing normalized with unique cDNA molecular identifiers, the study measured how TCR beta repertoire diversity changes with age. Donors of different ages were randomly distributed across sequencing lanes to avoid experimental bias. Two additional independent replicas of 1 million unique cDNA reads from the same blood draw were analyzed for two donors (one aged 18 to 30 and one aged 80 or older). On the study overall, not on this receptor specifically: The percentage of naive T cells measured by flow cytometry correlated strongly with observed TCR beta diversity. Because the CMV infection status of the donors was unknown, age-related changes in expanded clonotypes may potentially have been confounded. The long-lived group showed more naive CD4+ T cells, fewer expanded clones and increased TCR diversity than the aged group, suggesting age selection. Conclusive comparison of naive and antigen-experienced compartments was prevented by the profiling of bulk unsorted PBMCs. Estimates of total diversity from one million sequenced T cells were regarded as lower bounds and underestimates. Observed TCR beta diversity per million T cells fell roughly linearly with age, and a significant reduction was already apparent by age roughly 40.

The approximately 40 donors, aged 6 to 90 years, were systemically healthy Caucasian individuals from Russia. Roughly 11 milliliters of peripheral blood were drawn from each donor into EDTA-treated Vacutainer tubes. Ficoll-Paque density-gradient centrifugation was used to isolate PBMCs, with at least 7 million per sample. Trizol reagent was used to extract total RNA from the PBMCs, yielding at least 5.5 micrograms per sample. For every donor, an aliquot of PBMCs went through flow cytometry to measure the percentages of naive CD45RAhigh/CD27high T cells. Measured from the cysteine to the phenylalanine, the CDR3 is 16 residues long. Left in the record is the CDR3 DNA by itself, 48 bases read in frame from the first base. V is reduced by 2 bases and J by 4 bases, leaving a spacing of 17 bases between them. In the germline V gene (reference sequence), CDR1 corresponds to LGHDT and CDR2 to YNNKEL. Notes on this clonotype: Its antigen is not yet known. No per-base quality is available; no much larger clone lies one base away.

Library prep was done by 5' RACE. Reads for this sample came from an Illumina HiSeq 2500. A second PCR of roughly 7 to 12 cycles was run with a J-beta primer mix and a sample-barcoded 5' primer. Each TCR beta cDNA molecule received a unique molecular identifier from a template-switch 5' adaptor carrying 12 random nucleotides. Each sample yielded at least 3 million CDR3-containing paired-end reads. All of the RNA was converted into first-strand cDNA using the Mint cDNA synthesis kit, with a TRBC-specific oligonucleotide serving as the primer. After uracil-DNA glycosylase treatment, a first 18-cycle PCR used universal primers M1SS and BC2_uni_R on all cDNA. Under the source paper's analysis protocol: For normalization, 1 million high-quality reads were randomly selected from each sample, with every read carrying a distinct molecular identifier. Instead of being binned into consensus sequences, reads that shared molecular identifiers were thrown out. MiTCR, set to a Q25 quality threshold and the strictest error-elimination algorithm, was used for CDR3 identification, clonotype clustering and error correction. Lower-bound total TCR beta diversity was estimated with a nonparametric unseen species model using Euler transformation. TCRdb trimmed public reads at Q25 via fastp, called clones via MiXCR and kept in-frame beta chains. Under each unique CDR3 protein, matching rows form one entry showing the most common genes and DNA. The V and J calls were determined by TCRdb, not by the authors. A total of just under 750,000 distinct CDR3 sequences appear in this sample, roughly 20% of them only once. The top ten constitute 22% of the sample.

Material for sequencing was blood. The sequence joins TRBV3-1 to TRBJ1-2; TRBD1 is perhaps the D gene, given 5 matching bases. This receptor was obtained from a man between 70 and 80 years old in good health. CDR3 reads: CASSQRVGGSAYGYTF. The DNA is TGTGCCAGCAGCCAACGTGTTGGGGGATCTGCCTATGGCTACACCTTC.